The present T cell receptor (beta chain) was sequenced within a study of CD8 T cells in Susac syndrome. As for the study in general: The sequenced Susac syndrome patients comprised roughly 6 with active disease and roughly 8 in remission.

The authors negatively isolated CD8+ and CD4+ T cells and FACS-enriched TEMRA cells. The CDR3 extends over 15 amino acids. The V gene's germline CDR1 is SGHRS and CDR2 YFSETQ. Trimming stripped 4 bases from V and 3 bases from J, with 16 bases between. A quantity of about 0.5 to 1 ug RNA underwent reverse transcription using random hexamers. By means of immunoSEQ multiplex PCR, TCR beta CDR3 spanning 54 Vbeta and 13 Jbeta underwent amplification. TCRdb re-called the immunoSEQ multiplex PCR reads through MiXCR, storing one row per CDR3 protein. This table holds 200,000 to 250,000 distinct CDR3 sequences, about 94% found once.

This chain uses TRBV5-1 with TRBJ2-5, with D maybe TRBD2 (6 bases). Input material: CD4+ T cells from PBMCs. This sequence originates from a human donor with Susac syndrome. CDR3 sequence reads: CASSLGRLEEETQYF. The CDR3 DNA sequence: TGCGCCAGCAGCCTTGGCCGACTAGAGGAAGAGACCCAGTACTTC.